Reported below is one T cell receptor beta chain. This specimen belongs to a study of blood T cells in healthy people across ages. Whole-study context: There was about one barcoded beta molecule captured by template switching per two T cells.

Primers used in a second PCR of about 6 to 11 cycles were a sample-barcoded 5' primer and a J-beta primer mix. Through a template-switch adaptor with 12 random nucleotides, each cDNA molecule received a tag. TCRdb recomputed calls from the 5' RACE reads with MiXCR, one row per CDR3 protein. The table records approximately 1,000,000 distinct CDR3 sequences, roughly two fifths of them present only once. Healthy Caucasian individuals from Russia aged about 6 to 90 were enrolled as donors. Each sample had at least 6.5 million PBMCs isolated. The receptor was isolated from a man younger than 35 in good health. Input material: blood.

The CDR3: CASSRITLGGDPNYGYTF. Here the CDR3 DNA reads TGCGCCAGCAGCCGCATAACCCTTGGGGGGGATCCTAACTATGGCTACACCTTC. The genes are TRBV4-1 and TRBJ1-2; D perhaps matches TRBD1 (5 bases). The germline gives CDR1 MGHRA, CDR2 YSYEKL. This CDR3 comprises 18 residues. V was pared by 4 bases and J by 0 bases, with 21 bases between.